Following are 10 T cell receptor beta chains from one sample sequenced in a study of shared clonotypes between healthy human individuals. Data came from immunoSEQ multiplex PCR; TCRdb stores just in-frame clones and leaves some out. Among millions of clones listed, roughly 92% were seen once. Material for sequencing was naive CD4+ T cells sorted from blood. Subset meaning: CD45RA+ positively selected. The receptor source for this set is a man between 18 and 29 years old in good health.

The J gene is TRBJ2-2, the V gene TRBV5-4, with D maybe TRBD2 (7 bases). The CDR3 loop spans 14 amino acids. CDR1 is SGHNT and CDR2 is YYREEE in the germline V gene (reference sequence). V lost 2 bases, J lost 5 bases, and 10 bases lay in between. Here the CDR3 DNA reads TGTGCCAGCAGCTTAAGGGGGGGAACCGGGGAGCTGTTTTTT. Translation gives CASSLRGGTGELFF.

This chain uses TRBV10-3 with TRBJ2-3; D is unclear. The length of the CDR3 is 17 residues. Between the trimmed V and J ends, which lost 5 bases and 0 bases, there was a span of 18 bases. From germline, CDR1 is ENHRY and CDR2 SYGVKD. The CDR3 sequence is CAISWFRAATSTDTQYF. The CDR3 nucleotides read TGTGCCATCAGTTGGTTTAGGGCGGCAACAAGCACAGATACGCAGTATTTT.

J is TRBJ1-4 and V is TRBV5-1; 8 bases agree with TRBD1. V shed 2 bases, J shed 2 bases, and the junction held 5 bases outside the gene matches. The CDR3 extends over 16 amino acids. Germline V gives CDR1 SGHRS, CDR2 YFSETQ. CDR3 loop: CASSFGQGGTNEKLFF. For the CDR3, the DNA is TGCGCCAGCAGCTTCGGACAGGGAGGGACTAATGAAAAACTGTTTTTT.

About this clone: The junction and the germline gene differ at one end; a read error may be behind it. Other DNA sequences of this sample code for an identical CDR3. The chain has TRBV5-1 and TRBJ1-1; D possibly corresponds to TRBD1 (6 bases). Looked up from germline, CDR1 is SGHRS and CDR2 is YFSETQ. The CDR3 sequence is 14 residues long. DNA of the CDR3: TGCGCCAGCAGCTTGCAAGGGGGGAACACTGAGGCTTTCTTT. This sequence encodes CASSLQGGNTEAFF.

The V and J genes are TRBV5-6 and TRBJ1-4, with D hard to call. Germline loops: CDR1 SGHDT, CDR2 YYEEEE. Trimming pared 5 bases from V and 8 bases from J, leaving 16 bases between. The CDR3 sequence is 14 residues long. Written as DNA, the CDR3 is TGTGCCAGCAGTGCCCGGGCCCTCGGAGAAAAACTGTTTTTT. Translating it yields CASSARALGEKLFF.

The chain joins TRBV28 to TRBJ2-7; the D gene is possibly TRBD1 (5 bases). Germline V gene sequence: CDR1 MDHEN, CDR2 SYDVKM. The CDR3 sequence is 15 residues long. V dropped 3 bases and J dropped 2 bases, with 14 bases sitting between them. In DNA form, the CDR3 reads TGTGCCAGCAGTTTCCCCGCGGACACTGCCTACGAGCAGTACTTC. Its protein is CASSFPADTAYEQYF.

This chain links TRBV6-1 with TRBJ1-2, with D perhaps TRBD1 (5 bases). Germline assignment: CDR1 MNHNS and CDR2 SASEGT. The CDR3 contains 14 residues. The V end lost 3 bases, the J end lost 8 bases, and 16 bases lay between the germline ends. The DNA for the CDR3 is TGTGCCAGCAGTGAGCGACAGAGGGCAATGGGCTACACCTTC. The encoded protein is CASSERQRAMGYTF.

The chain couples TRBV5-4 to TRBJ2-2; D may be TRBD2 (6 bases). Looked up from germline, CDR1 is SGHNT and CDR2 is YYREEE (reference sequence). V lost 6 bases to trimming and J lost 2 bases, with 17 bases between them. The CDR3 totals 16 residues. This chain's CDR3 is CASTPGVAVNTGELFF. In nucleotides, the CDR3 is TGTGCCAGCACCCCTGGAGTAGCGGTTAACACCGGGGAGCTGTTTTTT.

This clone has a count of ten or more. This rearrangement joins TRBV10-3 to TRBJ1-3; D uncertain. The germline V gene has CDR1 ENHRY and CDR2 SYGVKD. V was trimmed by 0 bases and J by 0 bases, leaving 9 bases between them. This CDR3 has 16 amino acids. This chain's CDR3 is CAISESLGRSGNTIYF. In DNA form, the CDR3 reads TGTGCCATCAGTGAGTCCCTGGGTCGCTCTGGAAACACCATATATTTT.

This clone was seen a handful of times. This chain joins TRBV27 and TRBJ1-1; TRBD1 agrees at 9 bases. The CDR3 has 14 amino acids. J was trimmed by 4 bases and V by 4 bases; bases with no gene match: 4. CDR1 and CDR2 (germline): MNHEY, SMNVEV (reference sequence). This CDR3 is CASSSGDRATEAFF. In nucleotides, the CDR3 is TGTGCCAGCAGTTCCGGGGACAGGGCCACTGAAGCTTTCTTT.